This T cell receptor (beta chain) stems from a study of T-cell reconstitution after alpha-beta-depleted transplantation in children. V was clipped by 2 bases and J by 6 bases; unmatched bases: 1. CDR1 MGHRA and CDR2 YSYEKL come from the germline V gene. The CDR3 spans 15 residues. This sample's TCRbeta library carried unique molecular identifier barcodes. TCRdb independently ran MiXCR on the PCR reads; one entry per CDR3 protein. The data hold some 290,000 distinct CDR3 sequences, with 9.9% observed a single time. The sequence derives from a human donor who donated a stem cell graft to a child with SCID. The rearrangement uses TRBV4-1 and TRBJ2-2; 12 bases map to TRBD2. Sequencing was performed on PBMCs from the stem cell graft donor, taken from the stem cell graft. The CDR3 nucleotides read TGCGCCAGCAGCCAAAGGACTAGCGGGGCCGGGGAGCTGTTTTTT. Protein sequence: CASSQRTSGAGELFF.